What follows describes a single T cell receptor beta chain. Profiling relied on immunoSEQ multiplex PCR, and the TCRdb table lists in-frame clones only, not all of them. The sample holds about 320,000 clones, approximately 86% seen once. These data are taken from a study of Ad26.COV2.S vaccination and SARS-CoV-2 variants. Treatment of the sample: roughly 19 received Ad26.COV2.S at low or high dose, single or two shots; roughly 5 received placebo; per-sample allocation not given. Day 63 after the first injection of vaccine or placebo was the sampling time. Sequencing was performed on peripheral blood, taken in a trial of Ad26.COV2.S vaccine versus placebo. The receptor's source is a person aged 18-60 years who received the Ad26.COV2.S COVID-19 vaccine or a placebo.

The CDR3 coding sequence is TGTGCCAGCAGGAGTCGACAGGGCGGGCGTGAAAAACTGTTTTTT. It codes for CASRSRQGGREKLFF. V usage is TRBV2 and J usage is TRBJ1-4, with 7 bases aligning to TRBD1. V lost 6 bases to trimming and J lost 7 bases; unmatched junction nucleotides: 11. The CDR3 has 15 amino acids. Germline CDR1 SNHLY, CDR2 FYNNEI.